What follows are 24 T cell receptor beta chains derived from one specimen sequenced in a study of cytomegalovirus exposure and HLA in healthy donors. PCR was performed using 60 Vbeta and 13 Jbeta primers. Assay used: immunoSEQ multiplex PCR; TCRdb lists only in-frame clones, some missing. The sample holds under 80,000 clones, approximately 75% seen once. Specimen: PBMCs. These receptors all come from a woman younger than 45 in good health and CMV-seronegative.

This clone was seen just once. This rearrangement joins TRBV5-4 to TRBJ2-1; D may be TRBD2 (6 bases). Trimming removed 4 bases from V and 3 bases from J, with 17 bases in between. The CDR3 extends over 16 amino acids. Germline V gives CDR1 SGHNT, CDR2 YYREEE (reference sequence). CDR3 bases: TGTGCCAGCAGCGCCCCCCTAGCGAACGTCTACAATGAGCAGTTCTTC. Encoded protein: CASSAPLANVYNEQFF.

The rearrangement links TRBV14 to TRBJ2-1; TRBD2 aligns across 14 bases. V lost 1 base, J lost 9 bases, and 5 bases stayed unmatched. CDR1 is SGHDN, CDR2 FVKESK, per germline. There are 16 residues in the CDR3. The CDR3 reads CASSQGGLAGAREQFF. In nucleotides, the CDR3 is TGTGCCAGCAGCCAAGGGGGACTAGCGGGAGCCCGTGAGCAGTTCTTC.

This clone showed up just a few times. The chain employs TRBV6-6 and TRBJ2-3, with D hard to call. Germline V CDR1 and CDR2: MNHNY, SVGAGI (reference sequence). CDR3 length equals 15 residues. Deletions cut 3 bases from V and 0 bases from J, with 10 bases between. The CDR3, as DNA: TGTGCCAGCAGTTATCTAGTTTCGAGCACAGATACGCAGTATTTT. Amino acid sequence: CASSYLVSSTDTQYF.

This clone was recorded only once. The rearrangement links TRBV7-2 to TRBJ2-7; TRBD1 is a possible D gene (5 bases). This CDR3 comprises 14 residues. The germline CDR1 and CDR2 sequences are SGHTA and FQGNSA. V was cut by 1 base and J by 2 bases, with 9 bases left in between. CDR3 sequence: CASSLEDSTYEQYV. CDR3 DNA sequence: TGTGCCAGCAGCTTAGAAGACAGTACCTACGAGCAGTACGTC.

The chain combines TRBV5-6 with TRBJ2-1; D is ambiguous. The CDR3 totals 13 residues. V lost 0 bases and J lost 13, with 14 bases in between. The germline CDR1 and CDR2 sequences are SGHDT and YYEEEE. The CDR3 spells CASSLGAEMVQFF. CDR3 DNA sequence: TGTGCCAGCAGCTTGGGTGCGGAGATGGTACAGTTCTTC.

The rearrangement joins TRBV10-3 to TRBJ2-5, with a tentative D call TRBD2 (6 bases). CDR3 length: 16 residues. Trimming stripped 2 bases from V and 6 bases from J, with 19 bases between. Germline V gives CDR1 ENHRY, CDR2 SYGVKD. The CDR3 reads CAISEAMGGGGQTQYF. Written as DNA, the CDR3 is TGTGCCATCAGTGAGGCTATGGGGGGAGGCGGGCAGACCCAGTACTTC.

This rearrangement joins TRBV30 to TRBJ1-3, with D perhaps matching TRBD1 (6 bases). Germline loops: CDR1 GTSNPN, CDR2 SVGIG (reference sequence). This CDR3 has 13 residues. Trimming removed 6 bases at V and 0 bases at J, with 9 bases between. CDR3 loop: CACQGLSGNTIYF. Here the CDR3 DNA reads TGTGCCTGCCAGGGGCTCTCTGGAAACACCATATATTTT.

The chain has TRBV6-5 and TRBJ2-5; unclear D gene. Trimming left V 7 bases short and J 1 base short, with 4 bases between. Germline V gene sequence: CDR1 MNHEY, CDR2 SVGAGI. The CDR3 covers 11 residues. This CDR3 is CASNSQETQYF. CDR3 bases: TGTGCCAGCAACTCCCAAGAGACCCAGTACTTC.

The chain couples TRBV6-1 to TRBJ2-1; 9 nucleotides match TRBD2. The germline V gene has CDR1 MNHNS and CDR2 SASEGT. The junction had 6 bases not matched to a gene; V was cut back by 4 bases and J by 2 bases. The CDR3 runs to 16 residues. The CDR3 loop reads CASSVSGRGTYNEQFF. The CDR3 region has the DNA TGTGCCAGCAGTGTTAGCGGGAGAGGGACCTACAATGAGCAGTTCTTC.

This chain uses TRBV2 with TRBJ1-1; D uncertain. V dropped 6 bases and J dropped 0 bases, with 8 bases sitting between them. This CDR3 has 13 residues. Looked up from germline, CDR1 is SNHLY and CDR2 is FYNNEI. The CDR3 here is CASRQVMNTEAFF. The CDR3 DNA follows: TGTGCCAGCAGACAAGTCATGAACACTGAAGCTTTCTTT.

DNA for the CDR3: TGTGCCAGCAGCCAAGCAGGGGCCCTTAGGTTTGGCTACACCTTC. The encoded protein is CASSQAGALRFGYTF. The chain couples TRBV14 to TRBJ1-2, with D perhaps TRBD1 (6 bases). The CDR3 covers 15 residues. The V end was cut by 1 base, the J end by 7 bases, with 16 bases between. In germline, CDR1 is SGHDN, CDR2 FVKESK.

This clone was counted between two and nine times. This sample also contains other DNA sequences that code for the same CDR3. The chain carries TRBV5-1 and TRBJ1-5; maybe TRBD1 (5 bases). V gave up 0 bases and J gave up 5 bases, with 9 bases separating them. Germline values: CDR1 SGHRS, CDR2 YFSETQ. There are 14 residues in the CDR3. CDR3 amino acids: CASSLGQGDQPQHF. The CDR3 DNA reads TGCGCCAGCAGCTTGGGGCAGGGCGATCAGCCCCAGCATTTT.

This clone has a single count. V and J are TRBV9 and TRBJ1-4; weak D call: TRBD1 (5 bases). Germline V gives CDR1 SGDLS, CDR2 YYNGEE. Trimming pared 0 bases from V and 7 bases from J, leaving 10 bases between. The CDR3 spans 14 residues. CDR3 bases: TGTGCCAGCAGCGTAGAGGGGATAAGTGAAAAACTGTTTTTT. Amino acids: CASSVEGISEKLFF. Full variable domain (remainder filled in from reference TRBV9 and TRBJ1-4): DSGVTQTPKHLITATGQRVTLRCSPRSGDLSVYWYQQSLDQGLQFLIQYYNGEERAKGNILERFSAQQFPDLHSELNLSSLELGDSALYFCASSVEGISEKLFFGSGTQLSVL.

V and J are TRBV11-2 and TRBJ1-1, with TRBD1 identical over 8 bases. In germline, CDR1 is SGHAT, CDR2 FQNNGV. Germline trimming cut 3 bases from V and 10 bases from J; bases unmatched to any gene: 7. This CDR3 comprises 13 residues. For the CDR3, the DNA is TGTGCCAGCAGCTTGGGACAGGCCGTGGGAGCTTTCTTT. Encoded protein: CASSLGQAVGAFF.

V gene TRBV30 combines with J gene TRBJ2-5; 9 positions match TRBD1. The CDR3 is 15 amino acids. Trimming cost V 2 bases and J 0 bases; bases outside gene matches: 4. The V gene's germline CDR1 is GTSNPN and CDR2 SVGIG (reference sequence). The CDR3 DNA sequence: TGTGCCTGGAGTCCGGGACAGGGCCACCAAGAGACCCAGTACTTC. As protein: CAWSPGQGHQETQYF. Complete variable domain (other parts from reference TRBV30 and TRBJ2-5): SQTIHQWPATLVQPVGSPLSLECTVEGTSNPNLYWYRQAAGRGLQLLFYSVGIGQISSEVPQNLSASRPQDRQFILSSKKLLLSDSGFYLCAWSPGQGHQETQYFGPGTRLLVL.

This chain connects TRBV7-2 to TRBJ2-2; TRBD1 is a possible D gene (6 bases). The CDR3 contains 19 residues. Looked up from germline, CDR1 is SGHTA and CDR2 is FQGNSA. V lost 5 bases and J lost 1, with 23 bases in between. CDR3 nucleotides: TGTGCCAGCAGCCCCCCCACGGGACAAGGATGGTTGAACACCGGGGAGCTGTTTTTT. It specifies CASSPPTGQGWLNTGELFF. The complete variable domain, with remaining parts taken from reference TRBV7-2 and TRBJ2-2, reads GAGVSQSPSNKVTEKGKDVELRCDPISGHTALYWYRQSLGQGLEFLIYFQGNSAPDKSGLPSDRFSAERTGGSVSTLTIQRTQQEDSAVYLCASSPPTGQGWLNTGELFFGEGSRLTVL.

The chain has TRBV10-1 and TRBJ2-3; D remains ambiguous. V lost 3 bases, J lost 6 bases, and 4 bases lay in between. Per the germline V gene, CDR1 is WNHNN and CDR2 is SYGVQD (reference sequence). There are 11 residues in the CDR3. CDR3 sequence reads: CASSDRDTQYF. As DNA, the CDR3 is TGCGCCAGCAGTGACAGGGATACGCAGTATTTT.

This rearrangement joins TRBV10-3 to TRBJ2-7; 9 nucleotides line up with TRBD1. CDR3 length: 14 residues. Germline V CDR1 and CDR2: ENHRY, SYGVKD. The trim removed 7 bases at V and 3 bases at J, leaving 7 bases unmatched. The DNA for the CDR3 is TGTGCCATCACCCCAGACAGGGGGTACTACGAGCAGTACTTC. This gives the protein CAITPDRGYYEQYF.

The chain employs TRBV30 and TRBJ2-2, with 8 nucleotides matching TRBD2. The CDR3 sequence is 13 residues long. Trimming cost V 3 bases and J 6 bases; bases outside gene matches: 3. Germline V lookup: CDR1 GTSNPN, CDR2 SVGIG (reference sequence). This CDR3 reads CAWSPGGAGELFF. CDR3 nucleotides: TGTGCCTGGAGCCCCGGGGGGGCCGGGGAGCTGTTTTTT.

The genes are TRBV2 and TRBJ1-6, with D possibly matching TRBD1 (5 bases). The germline CDR1 and CDR2 sequences are SNHLY and FYNNEI. V gave up 6 bases and J gave up 6 bases, with 18 bases separating them. This CDR3 is 16 amino acids long. CDR3 nucleotides: TGTGCCAGCAGGCTCTTAGGGGCCCCCGGTAATTCACCCCTCCACTTT. It encodes CASRLLGAPGNSPLHF.

The chain has TRBV5-3 and TRBJ2-4, with 9 nucleotides matching TRBD2. TRBV5-3 carries the ORF label, with uncertain function. The CDR3 runs to 18 residues. V was pared by 5 bases and J by 0 bases, with 12 bases of the junction left unmatched. This CDR3 reads CARRWTSAWGLAKNIQYF. In DNA form, the CDR3 reads TGTGCCAGAAGATGGACTAGCGCATGGGGGTTAGCCAAAAACATTCAGTACTTC.

This rearrangement joins TRBV28 to TRBJ1-3; 8 bases agree with TRBD1. CDR1 and CDR2 (germline): MDHEN, SYDVKM. J gave up 3 bases and V 7 bases, and 5 bases lay outside the gene matches. This CDR3 has 14 residues. CDR3 sequence reads: CASKRTGIGNTIYF. The CDR3 coding sequence is TGTGCCAGCAAAAGGACAGGGATTGGAAACACCATATATTTT. Full variable domain (rest looked up from reference TRBV28 and TRBJ1-3): DVKVTQSSRYLVKRTGEKVFLECVQDMDHENMFWYRQDPGLGLRLIYFSYDVKMKEKGDIPEGYSVSREKKERFSLILESASTNQTSMYLCASKRTGIGNTIYFGEGSWLTVV.

The table lists this clone with a few counts. Here the CDR3 DNA reads TGTGCCAGCAGTTTTCCGAGCGGGAGCCTCAACACCGGGGAGCTGTTTTTT. Translated: CASSFPSGSLNTGELFF. The chain combines TRBV27 with TRBJ2-2; 8 bases match TRBD2. The CDR3 length is 17 residues. CDR1 and CDR2 from the germline V gene are MNHEY and SMNVEV (reference sequence). J was trimmed by 2 bases and V by 3 bases; bases with no gene match: 8.

This clone is a singleton in its sample. This sequence joins TRBV2 and TRBJ2-7; D perhaps matches TRBD1 (6 bases). The germline V gene encodes CDR1 SNHLY and CDR2 FYNNEI. With 11 bases removed from V and 2 bases from J, the gap between germline ends came to 16 bases. This CDR3 comprises 13 residues. The CDR3 is CAGQPSGAYEQYF. The CDR3 region has the DNA TGTGCCGGACAGCCTTCCGGGGCCTACGAGCAGTACTTC. Filled out from reference TRBV2 and TRBJ2-7, the complete variable domain reads EPEVTQTPSHQVTQMGQEVILRCVPISNHLYFYWYRQILGQKVEFLVSFYNNEISEKSEIFDDQFSVERPDGSNFTLKIRSTKLEDSAMYFCAGQPSGAYEQYFGPGTRLTVT.